A single sample gave rise to the 9 T cell receptor beta chains below, sequenced in a study of response to subunit inactivated influenza vaccine. Each CDR3 protein is one row after TCRdb ran MiXCR on the RT-PCR reads. The table includes 710,000 or so distinct CDR3 sequences, approximately 14% detected once. Material: PBMCs from blood, obtained 11 to 12 days after vaccination. The receptor set was obtained from a man aged 45-65 years who received an inactivated influenza vaccine.

The chain joins TRBV18 to TRBJ1-1; tentatively, D is TRBD1 (5 bases). Germline V lookup: CDR1 KGHSH, CDR2 LQKENI. With 3 bases removed from V and 6 bases from J, the gap between germline ends came to 8 bases. The CDR3 sequence is 12 residues long. The CDR3 region is CASSPDNPEAFF. The CDR3 bases are TGTGCCAGCTCACCGGACAATCCTGAAGCTTTCTTT.

This rearrangement joins TRBV6-5 to TRBJ2-7; D might be TRBD1 or TRBD2, each matching 7 bases. The V gene lost 6 bases and the J gene lost 9 bases, with 12 bases spanning the gap. Germline V CDR1 and CDR2: MNHEY, SVGAGI. CDR3 size: 11 residues. CDR3 sequence: CASSQGGWQYF. In DNA, the CDR3 is TGTGCCAGCAGCCAGGGGGGGTGGCAGTACTTC.

At least ten counts were recorded for this clonotype. The genes are TRBV7-9 and TRBJ1-2, with 7 bases lining up with TRBD1. CDR1 and CDR2 from the germline V gene are SEHNR and FQNEAQ (reference sequence). V trimming: 5 bases; J trimming: 3 bases; junction bases outside the gene matches: 12. CDR3 length: 16 residues. The CDR3 sequence: CASSVSDRESYYGYTF. The CDR3, as DNA: TGTGCCAGCAGCGTAAGCGACAGGGAGTCTTACTATGGCTACACCTTC.

This chain joins TRBV24-1 and TRBJ2-3; D not certain. Trimming removed 3 bases from V and 2 bases from J, with 8 bases in between. The CDR3 consists of 14 residues. From germline, CDR1 is KGHDR and CDR2 SFDVKD. CDR3 amino acids: CATSDGRLTDTQYF. The CDR3 bases are TGTGCCACCAGTGATGGCCGACTCACAGATACGCAGTATTTT.

This clonotype was counted ten times or more. This chain connects TRBV29-1 to TRBJ2-6; D gene ambiguous. Trimming took off 6 bases at V and 0 bases at J, with 3 bases between the two ends. This CDR3 region has 12 residues. Germline CDR1 reads SQVTM; CDR2 reads ANQGSEA. CDR3 amino acids: CSVNSGANVLTF. CDR3 nucleotides: TGCAGCGTGAACTCTGGGGCCAACGTCCTGACTTTC.

V is TRBV4-1 and J is TRBJ2-7; D remains ambiguous. The CDR3 extends over 13 amino acids. Germline loops: CDR1 MGHRA, CDR2 YSYEKL. V was clipped by 1 base and J by 5 bases, with 9 bases between them. CDR3 bases: TGCGCCAGCAGCCAAGGCCCTTTAAACGAGCAGTACTTC. This gives the protein CASSQGPLNEQYF.

J is TRBJ2-1 and V is TRBV20-1; 9 nucleotides line up with TRBD2. This CDR3 has 17 amino acids. From germline, CDR1 is DFQATT and CDR2 SNEGSKA (reference sequence). V trimming: 0 bases; J trimming: 8 bases; junction bases outside the gene matches: 14. This CDR3 reads CSARDESGRYARHEQFF. The DNA for the CDR3 is TGCAGTGCTAGAGACGAAAGCGGGAGGTATGCTCGCCATGAGCAGTTCTTC.

This clonotype was recorded many times. V and J are TRBV12-3 or TRBV12-4 and TRBJ2-1; no clear D gene. V dropped 0 bases and J dropped 2 bases, with 5 bases sitting between them. This CDR3 region has 14 residues. The chain's CDR3 is CASSLAITYNEQFF. The CDR3 nucleotides read TGTGCCAGCAGTTTAGCGATAACCTACAATGAGCAGTTCTTC.

V and J are TRBV7-2 and TRBJ2-7, with D possibly TRBD2 on 5 matching bases. Germline V gives CDR1 SGHTA, CDR2 FQGNSA. V lost 4 bases to trimming and J lost 0 bases, with 10 bases between them. The CDR3 sequence is 14 residues long. CDR3 nucleotides: TGTGCCAGCAGCTCGCGGGCAGTCTCCTACGAGCAGTACTTC. This encodes CASSSRAVSYEQYF. Together with reference TRBV7-2 and TRBJ2-7, the CDR3 gives the full variable domain: GAGVSQSPSNKVTEKGKDVELRCDPISGHTALYWYRQSLGQGLEFLIYFQGNSAPDKSGLPSDRFSAERTGGSVSTLTIQRTQQEDSAVYLCASSSRAVSYEQYFGPGTRLTVT.